The rows below give T cell receptor beta chains drawn from one sample of a study of blood T cell repertoires in COVID-19. Repertoires were generated with immunoSEQ multiplex PCR, while TCRdb's copy carries only in-frame clones and drops some. The sample shows 300,000 or so clones, around 90% of them seen only once. Sequencing used PBMCs or T cells enriched from blood (not recorded which). These receptors originate from a woman under 40 who had recovered from COVID-19. CDR3s include the opening cysteine and the closing phenylalanine or tryptophan. A D gene is named only where the DNA matches it firmly. Only part of the rows carry a size: once, few, many, or a class if the clone is expanded.

j_call,clone_size,d_call,v_call,cdr3_aa,cdr3_nt
TRBJ1-3,.,TRBD1,TRBV10-3,CAISDSPGQGASGNTIYF,TGTGCCATCAGTGATTCACCGGGACAGGGGGCAAGTGGAAACACCATATATTTT
TRBJ2-7,.,.,TRBV30,CAGGTQGEQYF,TGTGCCGGCGGGACGCAGGGCGAGCAGTACTTC
TRBJ2-7,.,.,TRBV4-1,CASSQVFSRGQPYEQYF,TGCGCCAGCAGCCAAGTCTTTTCGCGGGGACAGCCCTACGAGCAGTACTTC
TRBJ1-5,.,.,TRBV27,CASSWAGPGQPQHF,TGTGCCAGCAGTTGGGCAGGGCCAGGCCAGCCCCAGCATTTT
TRBJ2-5,.,.,TRBV28,CASNLADSFAETQYF,TGTGCCAGCAACCTAGCGGACAGCTTTGCGGAGACCCAGTACTTC
TRBJ2-1,.,TRBD1,TRBV24-1,CATSDAGQVRNEQFF,TGTGCCACCAGTGACGCCGGACAGGTAAGGAATGAGCAGTTCTTC
TRBJ1-4,once,.,TRBV5-6,CASSWRDPSTKLFF,TGTGCCAGCAGCTGGCGGGATCCATCCACAAAACTGTTTTTT
TRBJ1-4,.,.,TRBV5-1,CASRGPGRANEKLFF,TGCGCCAGCAGGGGACCCGGGAGGGCTAATGAAAAACTGTTTTTT
TRBJ2-3,.,.,TRBV7-3,CASSLAGKDTQYF,TGTGCCAGCAGCCTAGCCGGGAAAGATACGCAGTATTTT
TRBJ2-7,.,TRBD1,TRBV5-6,CASSSTGGLTYEQYF,TGTGCCAGCAGCTCGACAGGGGGCTTGACCTACGAGCAGTACTTC
TRBJ1-6,.,TRBD1,TRBV29-1,CSVGTGAGNSPLHF,TGCAGCGTTGGGACAGGGGCTGGAAATTCACCCCTCCACTTT
TRBJ2-7,.,TRBD1,TRBV7-2,CASSLGQGRYEQYF,TGTGCCAGCAGCTTAGGACAGGGCCGATACGAGCAGTACTTC
TRBJ2-3,once,.,TRBV15,CATSRDYAGRTPDTQYF,TGTGCCACCAGCAGAGATTATGCCGGGAGAACCCCAGATACGCAGTATTTT
TRBJ2-2,.,.,TRBV6-2/TRBV6-3,CASSYSSGKSGELFF,TGTGCCAGCAGTTACTCGTCGGGGAAGAGCGGGGAGCTGTTTTTT
TRBJ2-7,few,TRBD2,TRBV6-2/TRBV6-3,CASSYPPRAGGDEQYF,TGTGCCAGCAGTTACCCCCCACGAGCGGGAGGGGATGAGCAGTACTTC
TRBJ1-1,.,.,TRBV27,CASIPRAGGQNTEAFF,TGTGCCAGCATACCTAGGGCAGGAGGGCAGAACACTGAAGCTTTCTTT
TRBJ1-1,.,.,TRBV27,CASSSGEWGTEAFF,TGTGCCAGCAGTTCAGGGGAGTGGGGCACTGAAGCTTTCTTT
TRBJ2-5,.,TRBD2,TRBV2,CASSGLAQETQYF,TGTGCCAGCAGCGGACTAGCACAAGAGACCCAGTACTTC
TRBJ1-1,.,.,TRBV30,CAWSHLGARDTEAFF,TGTGCCTGGAGTCACCTGGGGGCGCGGGACACTGAAGCTTTCTTT
TRBJ2-3,.,TRBD2,TRBV7-3,CASSLNSPFSGSADTQYF,TGTGCCAGCAGCTTAAACTCGCCCTTTAGCGGGAGTGCAGATACGCAGTATTTT
TRBJ1-2,.,.,TRBV19,CASSTQQALANYGYTF,TGTGCCAGTAGTACCCAACAGGCTCTAGCTAACTATGGCTACACCTTC
TRBJ2-1,once,.,TRBV5-1,CASSFEGSYNEQFF,TGCGCCAGCAGCTTCGAGGGCTCCTACAATGAGCAGTTCTTC
TRBJ2-7,.,.,TRBV28,CASSSGRRVYEQYF,TGTGCCAGCAGTTCGGGGAGGAGGGTCTACGAGCAGTACTTC
TRBJ1-5,once,.,TRBV4-1,CASSQEGGTDRPQHF,TGCGCCAGCAGCCAAGAGGGAGGGACGGATCGACCCCAGCATTTT
TRBJ1-5,.,.,TRBV10-2,CASKGGANNQPQHF,TGCGCCAGCAAAGGGGGGGCTAACAATCAGCCCCAGCATTTT
TRBJ2-5,.,TRBD2,TRBV28,CASSRERGQETQYF,TGTGCCAGCAGTCGGGAGCGGGGGCAAGAGACCCAGTACTTC
TRBJ1-1,.,TRBD1,TRBV10-2,CASMIQGARQAFF,TGCGCCAGCATGATACAGGGGGCGCGGCAAGCTTTCTTT
TRBJ2-5,.,.,TRBV3-1/TRBV3-2,CASSLRGLQETQYF,TGTGCCAGCAGCCTGCGGGGCCTACAAGAGACCCAGTACTTC
TRBJ2-2,.,TRBD2,TRBV2,CASTGLVVPGELFF,TGTGCCAGCACGGGACTAGTAGTTCCCGGGGAGCTGTTTTTT
TRBJ2-1,.,TRBD2,TRBV10-3,CAISGDSGRVVLWNEQFF,TGTGCCATCAGTGGGGATAGCGGGAGGGTGGTTTTGTGGAATGAGCAGTTCTTC
TRBJ2-1,.,.,TRBV5-6,CASSPRKTYNEQFF,TGTGCCAGCAGCCCCAGGAAAACCTACAATGAGCAGTTCTTC
TRBJ1-5,.,.,TRBV21-1,CASSSGGRVANQPQHF,TGTGCCAGCAGTTCAGGGGGGAGAGTGGCCAATCAGCCCCAGCATTTT
TRBJ1-2,.,TRBD1,TRBV19,CASSIVGGQGGGYGYTF,TGTGCCAGTAGTATAGTTGGGGGACAGGGCGGCGGCTATGGCTACACCTTC
TRBJ2-6,.,.,TRBV3-1/TRBV3-2,CASSQVGGAGANVLTF,TGTGCCAGCAGCCAAGTAGGAGGGGCCGGGGCCAACGTCCTGACTTTC
TRBJ1-2,.,TRBD1,TRBV28,CASSPNRGRDVRYTF,TGTGCCAGCAGTCCTAACAGGGGGCGCGATGTCCGCTACACCTTC
TRBJ1-5,.,TRBD1,TRBV7-2,CASSLQGGQPQHF,TGTGCCAGCAGCTTACAGGGGGGACAGCCCCAGCATTTT
TRBJ1-1,.,TRBD1,TRBV7-6,CASADRVSSEAFF,TGTGCCAGCGCAGACAGGGTGAGCTCTGAAGCTTTCTTT
TRBJ1-3,few,.,TRBV2,CASRETASGNTIYF,TGTGCCAGCAGGGAGACAGCCTCTGGAAACACCATATATTTT
TRBJ2-3,.,.,TRBV5-1,CASSPGDFGRSTDTQYF,TGCGCCAGCAGCCCCGGGGACTTTGGACGTAGCACAGATACGCAGTATTTT
TRBJ2-1,.,.,TRBV3-1/TRBV3-2,CASSQDHRVNNEQFF,TGTGCCAGCAGCCAAGATCACAGGGTGAACAATGAGCAGTTCTTC
TRBJ2-2,.,.,TRBV11-2,CASSLRVSNTGELFF,TGTGCCAGCAGCTTACGGGTTTCGAACACCGGGGAGCTGTTTTTT
TRBJ2-7,.,.,TRBV21-1,CASSRTSGRALPYEQYF,TGTGCCAGCAGCCGGACTAGCGGGAGGGCCTTACCCTACGAGCAGTACTTC
TRBJ2-1,.,TRBD2,TRBV9,CASSTSGTGVNEQFF,TGTGCCAGCAGTACTAGCGGGACGGGGGTGAATGAGCAGTTCTTC
TRBJ2-7,.,TRBD2,TRBV28,CASSLTASGRVYEQYF,TGTGCCAGCAGTTTAACGGCTAGCGGGAGAGTATACGAGCAGTACTTC
TRBJ2-2,.,TRBD2,TRBV11-1,CASSLAGGHTGELFF,TGTGCCAGCAGCTTAGCGGGAGGGCACACCGGGGAGCTGTTTTTT
TRBJ2-7,.,TRBD1,TRBV11-2,CASSPTPGQGAYEQYF,TGTGCCAGCAGCCCTACCCCAGGACAGGGGGCATACGAGCAGTACTTC
TRBJ2-1,.,.,TRBV7-9,CASSLGGSNNEQFF,TGTGCCAGCAGCTTAGGCGGCAGCAACAATGAGCAGTTCTTC
TRBJ1-3,.,.,TRBV7-9,CASSFATGSGNTIYF,TGTGCCAGCAGCTTCGCGACGGGATCCGGAAACACCATATATTTT
TRBJ2-1,.,TRBD2,TRBV7-2,CASSFPLGGALDEQFF,TGTGCCAGCAGCTTTCCCTTGGGAGGGGCCTTGGATGAGCAGTTCTTC
TRBJ2-5,.,TRBD1,TRBV5-1,CASSLEGTGGRRQETQYF,TGCGCCAGCAGCTTGGAGGGGACAGGGGGCCGGAGGCAAGAGACCCAGTACTTC
TRBJ2-7,.,TRBD1,TRBV11-3,CASSPGQGIYEQYF,TGTGCCAGCAGCCCGGGACAGGGCATTTACGAGCAGTACTTC
TRBJ2-5,.,.,TRBV27,CASSLFVEETQYF,TGTGCCAGCAGTTTATTCGTCGAAGAGACCCAGTACTTC